Shown below are 25 T cell receptor beta chains from a single sample sequenced in a study of identical twins. A single record per CDR3 protein comes from TCRdb applying MiXCR to the 5' RACE reads. This table holds over 250,000 distinct CDR3 sequences, roughly 9% found once. This sample also appeared in a second study, on yellow fever vaccine responses in identical twins.

Sample: CD8+ T cells sorted from blood. The receptor set was obtained from a woman younger than 30 in good health.

The sample holds many counts of this clonotype. The V call is TRBV6-2 or TRBV6-3, the J call TRBJ2-2; perhaps TRBD1 as D (5 bases). The germline gives CDR1 MNHEY, CDR2 SVGEGT. This CDR3 has 16 residues. Trimming shortened V by 6 bases and J by 2 bases, and 16 bases separated the two germline ends. The CDR3 DNA sequence: TGTGCCAGCAGAAAGCTTGACAGACGAAACACCGGGGAGCTGTTTTTT. Translation gives CASRKLDRRNTGELFF.

At least ten counts were recorded for this clonotype. V usage is TRBV12-3 or TRBV12-4 and J usage is TRBJ1-4; D not resolved. This CDR3 comprises 16 residues. V lost 3 bases and J 0 bases, leaving 11 bases between the germline ends. The CDR3 DNA follows: TGTGCCAGCAGTTTTAAGTGGTCTGCAACTAATGAAAAACTGTTTTTT. It codes for CASSFKWSATNEKLFF.

This chain joins TRBV7-9 and TRBJ2-7; D not certain. The CDR3 is made up of 13 amino acids. The germline V and J ends were trimmed by 2 bases and 2 bases, with 7 bases remaining between them. CDR1 is SEHNR and CDR2 is FQNEAQ in the germline V gene (reference sequence). CDR3 bases: TGTGCCAGCAGCTTATACAACACCTACGAGCAGTACTTC. Translating gives CASSLYNTYEQYF.

This clonotype occurred many times. The J gene is TRBJ2-7, the V gene TRBV7-9; TRBD1 matches at 9 bases. There are 14 residues in the CDR3. The V gene end was trimmed by 5 bases and the J gene end by 4 bases; junction bases not matched to a gene: 6. In germline, CDR1 is SEHNR, CDR2 FQNEAQ (reference sequence). The CDR3 here is CASSPWTGEYEQYF. CDR3 nucleotides: TGTGCCAGCAGCCCTTGGACAGGGGAATACGAGCAGTACTTC. The full variable domain, completed using reference TRBV7-9 and TRBJ2-7, is DTGVSQNPRHKITKRGQNVTFRCDPISEHNRLYWYRQTLGQGPEFLTYFQNEAQLEKSRLLSDRFSAERPKGSFSTLEIQRTEQGDSAMYLCASSPWTGEYEQYFGPGTRLTVT.

The table lists this clonotype with many counts. Here the CDR3 reads CASSLLAGPYNEQFF. CDR3 in DNA: TGCGCCAGCAGCCTCCTAGCGGGGCCATACAATGAGCAGTTCTTC. The chain links TRBV4-1 to TRBJ2-1; TRBD2 aligns across 9 bases. The germline V gene has CDR1 MGHRA and CDR2 YSYEKL. The CDR3 runs 15 residues. The V segment lost 4 bases and the J segment 4 bases; nucleotides outside the gene matches: 5.

The table lists this clonotype with a few counts. This chain joins TRBV5-1 and TRBJ1-1, with D possibly matching TRBD1 (6 bases). The CDR3 is 15 residues long. Germline lookup yields CDR1 SGHRS and CDR2 YFSETQ. Between the trimmed V and J ends, which lost 4 bases and 1 base, there was a span of 14 bases. The CDR3 nucleotides are TGCGCCAGCAGCACCTGGGGGCCGGGGAACACTGAAGCTTTCTTT. Translation: CASSTWGPGNTEAFF. Combining the CDR3 with reference TRBV5-1 and TRBJ1-1 gives the whole variable domain KAGVTQTPRYLIKTRGQQVTLSCSPISGHRSVSWYQQTPGQGLQFLFEYFSETQRNKGNFPGRFSGRQFSNSRSEMNVSTLELGDSALYLCASSTWGPGNTEAFFGQGTRLTVV.

This clonotype was counted only a few times. The V gene is TRBV5-5, the J gene TRBJ2-5; D gene unclear. Trimming removed 4 bases at V and 3 bases at J, with 13 bases between. Germline assignment: CDR1 SGHKS and CDR2 YYEKEE (reference sequence). The CDR3 covers 14 residues. The CDR3, as DNA: TGTGCCAGCAGCCCTACAGTACTCGAAGAGACCCAGTACTTC. Translating it yields CASSPTVLEETQYF.

As to this clonotype: A much more abundant neighbour one base away suggests this may be a read error. The rearrangement links TRBV6-6 to TRBJ2-2; the D gene is possibly TRBD2 (6 bases). The CDR3 is 12 residues long. The germline V gene has CDR1 MNHNY and CDR2 SVGAGI (reference sequence). Between the trimmed V and J ends, which lost 5 bases and 7 bases, there was a span of 8 bases. The CDR3 region is CASSRGNGELFF. The CDR3 DNA sequence: TGTGCCAGCAGTCGGGGGAACGGGGAGCTGTTTTTT.

This clonotype was recorded many times. J is TRBJ2-2 and V is TRBV7-9; maybe TRBD2 (6 bases). The germline gives CDR1 SEHNR, CDR2 FQNEAQ (reference sequence). This CDR3 comprises 16 residues. V dropped 5 bases and J dropped 3 bases, with 16 bases sitting between them. The CDR3 nucleotides read TGTGCCAGCAGCCCCCCCGGAGGGGTCCACACCGGGGAGCTGTTTTTT. Protein product: CASSPPGGVHTGELFF. Supplemented by reference TRBV7-9 and TRBJ2-2, the full variable domain reads DTGVSQNPRHKITKRGQNVTFRCDPISEHNRLYWYRQTLGQGPEFLTYFQNEAQLEKSRLLSDRFSAERPKGSFSTLEIQRTEQGDSAMYLCASSPPGGVHTGELFFGEGSRLTVL.

In its sample, this clonotype was seen a few times. The rearrangement links TRBV9 to TRBJ2-3; D not certain. Germline CDR1 is SGDLS and CDR2 is YYNGEE. Trimming took off 1 base at V and 4 bases at J, with 4 bases between the two ends. The CDR3 runs to 12 residues. CDR3 region: CASSVQADTQYF. In DNA, the CDR3 is TGTGCCAGCAGCGTACAAGCAGATACGCAGTATTTT.

This clonotype has a count of ten or more. V is TRBV7-8 and J is TRBJ2-4, with a possible D match to TRBD2 (6 bases). The CDR3 is made up of 17 amino acids. Per germline, CDR1 SGHVS and CDR2 FQNEAQ. Trimming took 2 bases from V and 1 from J, leaving 15 bases between them. The CDR3 sequence is CASSLKGGRRAKNIQYF. The DNA for the CDR3 is TGTGCCAGCAGCTTAAAGGGAGGACGTAGGGCCAAAAACATTCAGTACTTC.

Many counts were recorded for this clonotype. J is TRBJ1-1 and V is TRBV6-1; no clear D gene. CDR1 is MNHNS and CDR2 is SASEGT in the germline V gene. V lost 7 bases, J lost 1 base, and 22 bases lay in between. This CDR3 contains 17 residues. In DNA, the CDR3 is TGTGCCAGCACCCCCCGGCGGGGAAGGAGCAGGAACACTGAAGCTTTCTTT. It codes for CASTPRRGRSRNTEAFF.

This clonotype was recorded at least ten times. The chain carries TRBV27 and TRBJ2-6; a possible D gene is TRBD1 (5 bases). The germline V and J ends were trimmed by 4 bases and 0 bases, with 10 bases remaining between them. The germline V gene has CDR1 MNHEY and CDR2 SMNVEV (reference sequence). The CDR3 totals 16 residues. The CDR3 DNA is TGTGCCAGCAGTTCTACAGGTGTCTCTGGGGCCAACGTCCTGACTTTC. Amino acids: CASSSTGVSGANVLTF.

This chain connects TRBV7-8 to TRBJ2-5; no clear D. V dropped 5 bases and J dropped 5 bases, with 12 bases sitting between them. The CDR3 totals 13 residues. In germline, CDR1 is SGHVS, CDR2 FQNEAQ. The chain's CDR3 is CASSDIGRETQYF. DNA of the CDR3: TGTGCCAGCAGCGACATAGGTCGGGAGACCCAGTACTTC.

This clonotype occurred many times. The chain uses TRBV11-2 and TRBJ2-5, with D unclear. CDR3 length: 16 residues. Trimming shortened V by 0 bases and J by 1 base, and 12 bases separated the two germline ends. CDR1 is SGHAT and CDR2 is FQNNGV in the germline V gene. The CDR3 sequence is CASSLDLLRPQETQYF. DNA of the CDR3: TGTGCCAGCAGCTTAGATTTACTACGGCCCCAAGAGACCCAGTACTTC.

The gene calls are TRBV30 and TRBJ1-3; tentative D call: TRBD1 (5 bases). The CDR3 runs to 16 residues. The germline V and J ends were trimmed by 3 bases and 2 bases, with 17 bases remaining between them. Germline assignment: CDR1 GTSNPN and CDR2 SVGIG (reference sequence). In DNA form, the CDR3 reads TGTGCCTGGAGGGGGGGAACAGGACTCGCTGGAAACACCATATATTTT. Translating gives CAWRGGTGLAGNTIYF. The complete variable domain, with remaining parts taken from reference TRBV30 and TRBJ1-3, reads SQTIHQWPATLVQPVGSPLSLECTVEGTSNPNLYWYRQAAGRGLQLLFYSVGIGQISSEVPQNLSASRPQDRQFILSSKKLLLSDSGFYLCAWRGGTGLAGNTIYFGEGSWLTVV.

This clonotype occurred a few times. The chain combines TRBV5-4 with TRBJ1-1; D call uncertain. The germline gives CDR1 SGHNT, CDR2 YYREEE (reference sequence). This CDR3 region has 15 residues. V dropped 4 bases and J dropped 5 bases, with 18 bases sitting between them. The CDR3 DNA sequence: TGTGCCAGCAGCGGAACCGGGCCCGTGGGGACTGAAGCTTTCTTT. As protein: CASSGTGPVGTEAFF.

The chain employs TRBV3-1 and TRBJ2-1; 7 nucleotides agree with TRBD2. Trimming took 4 bases from V and 8 from J; bases not matched to a gene: 8. In germline, CDR1 is LGHDT, CDR2 YNNKEL (reference sequence). The CDR3 covers 14 residues. CDR3 amino acids: CASSPGGRDDEQFF. In DNA form, the CDR3 reads TGTGCCAGCAGCCCGGGGGGACGGGACGATGAGCAGTTCTTC.

The J gene is TRBJ2-7, the V gene TRBV28, with 8 nucleotides matching TRBD1. Germline assignment: CDR1 MDHEN and CDR2 SYDVKM. Trimming cost V 5 bases and J 0 bases; bases outside gene matches: 6. This CDR3 region has 15 residues. The DNA for the CDR3 is TGTGCCAGCAGTCCGAACAGGGGGAGCTCCTACGAGCAGTACTTC. Protein sequence: CASSPNRGSSYEQYF.

This clonotype appeared many times. The V call is TRBV7-9, the J call TRBJ2-1; TRBD1 is a possible D gene (6 bases). This CDR3 contains 12 residues. The germline CDR1 and CDR2 sequences are SEHNR and FQNEAQ (reference sequence). Trimming removed 5 bases from V and 7 bases from J, with 9 bases in between. CDR3 coding DNA: TGTGCCAGCAGCGTACAGGGTAATGAGCAGTTCTTC. Translated, it gives CASSVQGNEQFF. The full variable domain, in which reference TRBV7-9 and TRBJ2-1 provide the parts outside the CDR3, is DTGVSQNPRHKITKRGQNVTFRCDPISEHNRLYWYRQTLGQGPEFLTYFQNEAQLEKSRLLSDRFSAERPKGSFSTLEIQRTEQGDSAMYLCASSVQGNEQFFGPGTRLTVL.

The rearrangement links TRBV7-9 to TRBJ2-1; D perhaps matches TRBD2 (6 bases). V was cut by 5 bases and J by 9 bases, with 17 bases left in between. This CDR3 contains 14 residues. The germline CDR1 and CDR2 sequences are SEHNR and FQNEAQ (reference sequence). For the CDR3, the DNA is TGTGCCAGCAGCCACGGGGTAGCGGCGCCTGAGCAGTTCTTC. It codes for CASSHGVAAPEQFF.

This clonotype was picked up many times. The rearrangement links TRBV29-1 to TRBJ2-2; no reliable D call. Germline CDR1 SQVTM, CDR2 ANQGSEA. The CDR3 has 14 amino acids. The V end was cut by 5 bases, the J end by 4 bases, with 14 bases between. The CDR3 spells CSVIPNYITGELFF. In DNA, the CDR3 is TGCAGCGTTATTCCCAACTACATCACCGGGGAGCTGTTTTTT.

This sequence joins TRBV6-5 and TRBJ2-3, with a possible D match to TRBD2 (6 bases). V dropped 0 bases and J dropped 0 bases, with 13 bases sitting between them. This CDR3 is 17 amino acids long. Per the germline V gene, CDR1 is MNHEY and CDR2 is SVGAGI. In DNA, the CDR3 is TGTGCCAGCAGTTACTCACCGGATGGGACTAGCACAGATACGCAGTATTTT. Encoded protein: CASSYSPDGTSTDTQYF.

As regards this clonotype: A much larger clone lies a single base off, so this may be a read error. The V gene is TRBV11-1, the J gene TRBJ2-7, with D perhaps assigned TRBD1 or TRBD2 (6 bases each). Germline lookup yields CDR1 SGHAT and CDR2 FQDESV (reference sequence). The V gene lost 8 bases and the J gene lost 1 base, with 30 bases spanning the gap. CDR3 length: 19 amino acids. The CDR3 spells CASDYLTARTGGSSYEQYF. The CDR3 DNA follows: TGTGCCAGCGATTATCTCACCGCCCGAACCGGGGGCAGTTCCTACGAGCAGTACTTC.

V is TRBV3-1 and J is TRBJ2-7; 9 bases are a match to TRBD1. CDR3 length equals 15 residues. With 3 bases clipped from V and 2 bases from J, the junction kept 5 bases outside the gene matches. CDR1 is LGHDT and CDR2 is YNNKEL in the germline V gene (reference sequence). Here the CDR3 DNA reads TGTGCCAGCAGCCACGATGGGACAGGGCCCTACGAGCAGTACTTC. Its translation is CASSHDGTGPYEQYF.